This T cell receptor beta chain was profiled in a study of blood T cells in healthy people across ages. Study-level results: Higher diversity and more naive CD4+ cells were features of long-lived donors, compared to aged donors.

A sample-barcoded 5' primer and a J-beta primer mix were used in a second PCR of about 7 to 12 cycles. The authors tagged each cDNA molecule using a template-switch adaptor with 12 random nucleotides. TCRdb reprocessed the 5' RACE reads with MiXCR, giving one entry per CDR3 protein. The sample carries approximately 690,000 distinct CDR3 sequences, about 43% recorded once. The CDR3 covers 14 residues. Germline-derived CDR1 and CDR2 are MNHEY and SMNVEV (reference sequence). The V and J ends lost 4 bases and 2 bases respectively, with 10 bases between them. This clonotype came up many times. What it recognizes is unknown.

Sequences were obtained from blood. This clonotype was obtained from a man older than 75 in good health. V usage is TRBV27 and J usage is TRBJ2-3; the D is unclear. CDR3 sequence (DNA): TGTGCCAGCAGTTCTGGGGTATCCACAGATACGCAGTATTTT. Its protein product is CASSSGVSTDTQYF.